These 30 T cell receptor beta chains came from one sample sequenced in a study of regulatory T cells in long-lasting Graves disease. Building of the TCR beta libraries involved iRepertoire HTBI primers and Arm-PCR of CDR3 regions. TCRdb reprocessed the multiplex PCR reads with MiXCR, giving one entry per CDR3 protein. The repertoire holds about 450,000 distinct CDR3 sequences, with 11% to 15% as singletons. As to time point: newly diagnosed GD, antithyroid drugs for less than 3 months. Extracted RNA from PBMCs served as the source of the TCR library. This sample also appeared in a second study, on T cells in Graves' hyperthyroidism and ophthalmopathy.

The source was peripheral blood mononuclear cells (PBMCs), collected at new diagnosis, from a patient treated with antithyroid drugs. These receptors originate from a woman aged 45-60 years with Graves disease.

This clonotype was counted between two and nine times. V and J are TRBV24-1 and TRBJ2-1; D is ambiguous. Germline loops: CDR1 KGHDR, CDR2 SFDVKD. Trimming left V 6 bases short and J 3 bases short, with 11 bases between. The CDR3 is made up of 14 amino acids. Here the CDR3 reads CATSRTSSYNEQFF. CDR3 bases: TGTGCCACCAGTCGAACCAGTAGCTACAATGAGCAGTTCTTC.

The chain has TRBV29-1 and TRBJ2-4, with 7 positions matching TRBD1. This CDR3 has 14 residues. The junction had 11 bases not matched to a gene; V was cut back by 5 bases and J by 7 bases. Per germline, CDR1 SQVTM and CDR2 ANQGSEA. The CDR3 region is CSVPSTGFKNIQYF. CDR3 DNA: TGCAGCGTTCCTTCGACAGGGTTTAAGAACATTCAGTACTTC. The full variable domain, with the rest looked up from reference TRBV29-1 and TRBJ2-4, is SAVISQKPSRDICQRGTSLTIQCQVDSQVTMMFWYRQQPGQSLTLIATANQGSEATYESGFVIDKFPISRPNLTFSTLTVSNMSPEDSSIYLCSVPSTGFKNIQYFGAGTRLSVL.

Many counts were recorded for this clonotype. For the CDR3, the DNA is TGCAGTGCTAGAGATAGACTAGCGGGAGCGCAGTTTTATACGCAGTATTTT. Amino acids: CSARDRLAGAQFYTQYF. The V and J genes are TRBV20-1 and TRBJ2-3, with TRBD2 matching 12 bases. The CDR3 runs to 17 residues. Germline CDR1 DFQATT, CDR2 SNEGSKA (reference sequence). V shed 0 bases and J 7 bases; nucleotides not matched to a gene: 11.

This clonotype was seen ten or more times. J is TRBJ2-7 and V is TRBV28; tentative D call: TRBD2 (6 bases). The CDR3 sequence is 14 residues long. Trimming pared 4 bases from V and 5 bases from J, leaving 15 bases between. The germline V gene has CDR1 MDHEN and CDR2 SYDVKM. The CDR3 bases are TGTGCCAGCAGTTCGACGAGGGAGGTCCACGAGCAGTACTTC. It is translated as CASSSTREVHEQYF.

The chain recombines TRBV5-1 with TRBJ1-1; D may be TRBD1 (5 bases). The CDR3 sequence is 15 residues long. Germline CDR1 and CDR2: SGHRS and YFSETQ. The ends were cut back, 4 bases at V and 2 bases at J, with 15 bases in the middle. CDR3 sequence: CASSPSGTANTEAFF. The DNA of the CDR3 is TGCGCCAGCAGCCCCTCCGGGACGGCCAACACTGAAGCTTTCTTT.

The rearrangement uses TRBV20-1 and TRBJ2-1; 9 bases map to TRBD2. The CDR3 runs 16 residues. Germline CDR1 is DFQATT and CDR2 is SNEGSKA (reference sequence). V was clipped by 3 bases and J by 3 bases; unmatched bases: 9. This chain's CDR3 is CSASPREGPFYNEQFF. The CDR3 DNA sequence: TGCAGTGCTAGCCCGCGGGAGGGCCCATTCTACAATGAGCAGTTCTTC.

A word on this clonotype: A much larger clone differs by one base, so this may be a read error. V gene TRBV30 combines with J gene TRBJ2-1, with a tentative D call TRBD1 (6 bases). This CDR3 comprises 14 residues. CDR1 and CDR2 from the germline V gene are GTSNPN and SVGIG (reference sequence). The CDR3 protein is CSWGRQGKYNEQFF. CDR3 in DNA: TGTTCCTGGGGGCGGCAGGGAAAATACAATGAGCAGTTCTTC.

This clonotype appeared many times. The CDR3: CASSPPQGNTEAFF. The CDR3, as DNA: TGTGCCAGCAGTCCGCCGCAGGGGAACACTGAAGCTTTCTTT. This chain connects TRBV6-1 to TRBJ1-1, with D tentatively TRBD1 (5 bases). This CDR3 contains 14 residues. Per the germline V gene, CDR1 is MNHNS and CDR2 is SASEGT. V was trimmed by 5 bases and J by 1 base, leaving 11 bases between them.

With respect to this clonotype: A read error is likely here: a far larger clone is one base away. The chain recombines TRBV11-2 with TRBJ2-1, with D hard to call. Germline V lookup: CDR1 SGHAT, CDR2 FQNNGV. The CDR3 totals 13 residues. As DNA, the CDR3 is TGCGCCAGCAGCCTGGAGTCGGAAAACATTCAGTTCTTC. It yields the protein CASSLESENIQFF.

This clonotype was seen more than once but under ten times. This chain uses TRBV6-5 with TRBJ2-2; 10 bases are shared with TRBD2. V lost 0 bases, J lost 0 bases, and 4 bases stayed unmatched. Germline V gene data show CDR1 as MNHEY and CDR2 as SVGAGI. There are 18 residues in the CDR3. In DNA, the CDR3 is TGTGCCAGCAGTTACTCGCTAGCGGGAGTCACGAACACCGGGGAGCTGTTTTTT. Its protein is CASSYSLAGVTNTGELFF.

The chain couples TRBV29-1 to TRBJ2-7, with 7 bases fitting TRBD1. CDR1 and CDR2 from the germline V gene are SQVTM and ANQGSEA. The J segment lost 3 bases and the V segment lost 6 bases, leaving 8 bases of the junction unmatched. This CDR3 is 13 amino acids long. The CDR3 nucleotides are TGCAGCGTCGATACGGGACAGCACTACGAGCAGTACTTC. Its translation is CSVDTGQHYEQYF.

This clonotype showed up many times. The gene calls are TRBV19 and TRBJ1-1, with 11 bases lining up with TRBD1. CDR1 and CDR2 from the germline V gene are LNHDA and SQIVND (reference sequence). This CDR3 is built from 14 residues. With V trimmed by 5 bases and J by 6 bases, 5 bases remained unmatched. The CDR3 sequence: CASSQDRGRAEAFF. For the CDR3, the DNA is TGTGCCAGTAGTCAGGACAGGGGGCGGGCTGAAGCTTTCTTT.

As to this clonotype: This sequence may be a read error, since a much larger clone differs from it by one base. This sequence joins TRBV3-1 and TRBJ1-1; possible D gene TRBD1, 5 bases. The CDR3 runs to 14 residues. CDR1 and CDR2 from the germline V gene are LGHDT and YNNKEL (reference sequence). The CDR3 DNA reads as TGTGCCAGCAGCCGGGGGACGGTGAACACTGAAGCTCTCTTT. Protein product: CASSRGTVNTEALF.

This clonotype was seen many times. This rearrangement joins TRBV30 to TRBJ2-3; 7 bases match TRBD1. The CDR3 is 15 residues long. Germline CDR1 is GTSNPN and CDR2 is SVGIG (reference sequence). V trimming: 1 base; J trimming: 2 bases; junction bases outside the gene matches: 6. The CDR3 loop is CAWSGGTEFTDTQYF. DNA of the CDR3: TGTGCCTGGAGTGGAGGGACAGAATTCACAGATACGCAGTATTTT.

This clonotype was counted between two and nine times. The chain couples TRBV14 to TRBJ2-5; D unclear. The CDR3 runs 11 residues. Germline values: CDR1 SGHDN, CDR2 FVKESK. Deletions cut 3 bases from V and 5 bases from J, with 4 bases between. CDR3 nucleotide sequence: TGTGCCAGCAGCCAGAATGAGACCCAGTACTTC. This codes for CASSQNETQYF.

This clonotype was recorded many times. This rearrangement joins TRBV2 to TRBJ1-5; 7 positions agree with TRBD1. Germline loops: CDR1 SNHLY, CDR2 FYNNEI. This CDR3 has 18 amino acids. With V trimmed by 2 bases and J by 0 bases, 10 bases remained unmatched. The chain's CDR3 is CASSERGTAYYSNQPQHF. CDR3 nucleotide sequence: TGTGCCAGCAGTGAACGTGGGACAGCTTATTATAGCAATCAGCCCCAGCATTTT.

There are a few counts of this clonotype. DNA for the CDR3: TGTGCCAGTAGTCTGTTCCGGACGGACTACGAGCAGTACTTC. It encodes CASSLFRTDYEQYF. The chain carries TRBV19 and TRBJ2-7; D gene ambiguous. The V gene lost 5 bases and the J gene lost 3 bases, with 14 bases spanning the gap. Germline CDR1 and CDR2: LNHDA and SQIVND (reference sequence). This CDR3 spans 14 amino acids.

The chain uses TRBV6-1 and TRBJ2-6, with D hard to call. Germline V gene data show CDR1 as MNHNS and CDR2 as SASEGT. The CDR3 runs 13 residues. Trimming stripped 11 bases from V and 1 base from J, with 9 bases between. Here the CDR3 reads CACTASGANVLTF. CDR3 bases: TGTGCCTGTACAGCTTCTGGGGCCAACGTCCTGACTTTC.

The chain employs TRBV28 and TRBJ1-2; maybe TRBD1 (5 bases). CDR1 and CDR2 (germline): MDHEN, SYDVKM. Trimming pared 3 bases from V and 8 bases from J, leaving 10 bases between. The CDR3 length is 12 residues. The CDR3 nucleotides read TGTGCCAGCAGTTTTTCGGGGGAAGGCTACACCTTC. Translation gives CASSFSGEGYTF.

In its sample, this clonotype was seen many times. The chain employs TRBV18 and TRBJ2-7, with a possible D match to TRBD1 (6 bases). Germline values: CDR1 KGHSH, CDR2 LQKENI. V dropped 2 bases and J dropped 6 bases, with 14 bases sitting between them. The CDR3 contains 14 residues. This chain's CDR3 is CASSPEQGGLEQYF. The CDR3 nucleotides read TGTGCCAGCTCACCAGAACAGGGTGGACTCGAGCAGTACTTC. The complete variable domain, with remaining parts taken from reference TRBV18 and TRBJ2-7, reads NAGVMQNPRHLVRRRGQEARLRCSPMKGHSHVYWYRQLPEEGLKFMVYLQKENIIDESGMPKERFSAEFPKEGPSILRIQQVVRGDSAAYFCASSPEQGGLEQYFGPGTRLTVT.

This chain uses TRBV12-3 or TRBV12-4 with TRBJ2-6; D gene uncertain. V lost 6 bases to trimming and J lost 0 bases, with 9 bases between them. The CDR3 contains 15 residues. CDR3 sequence: CASRVTSSGANVLTF. The CDR3 nucleotides are TGTGCCAGCAGGGTGACGAGCTCTGGGGCCAACGTCCTGACTTTC.

The chain uses TRBV7-6 and TRBJ1-4; D might be TRBD1 (5 bases). Trimming stripped 4 bases from V and 7 bases from J, with 13 bases between. There are 14 residues in the CDR3. The germline V gene has CDR1 SGHVS and CDR2 FNYEAQ. CDR3 nucleotides: TGTGCCAGCAGCTCGGGGCAGGGATCTGAAAAACTGTTTTTT. It encodes CASSSGQGSEKLFF. Variable domain in full (rest from reference TRBV7-6 and TRBJ1-4): GAGVSQSPRYKVTKRGQDVALRCDPISGHVSLYWYRQALGQGPEFLTYFNYEAQQDKSGLPNDRFSAERPEGSISTLTIQRTEQRDSAMYRCASSSGQGSEKLFFGSGTQLSVL.

J is TRBJ1-4 and V is TRBV28, with a weak D call TRBD1 (6 bases). The CDR3 spans 13 residues. The germline V gene encodes CDR1 MDHEN and CDR2 SYDVKM. V lost 5 bases, J lost 3 bases, and 7 bases lay in between. Here the CDR3 reads CASSNRANEKLFF. The CDR3 nucleotides read TGTGCCAGCAGTAACAGGGCTAATGAAAAACTGTTTTTT.

This clonotype was detected only a few times. The gene calls are TRBV3-1 and TRBJ2-1, with D perhaps matching TRBD2 (6 bases). Trimming cost V 0 bases and J 4 bases, with 16 bases left between them. CDR3 length equals 17 residues. CDR1 LGHDT and CDR2 YNNKEL come from the germline V gene (reference sequence). The CDR3 protein is CASSQDLGDWVYNEQFF. In DNA, the CDR3 is TGTGCCAGCAGCCAAGATCTGGGGGACTGGGTATACAATGAGCAGTTCTTC.

Many counts were recorded for this clonotype. The chain is built from TRBV28 and TRBJ2-1, with D unclear. The germline gives CDR1 MDHEN, CDR2 SYDVKM. Trimming removed 10 bases at V and 0 bases at J, with 13 bases between. There are 14 residues in the CDR3. The CDR3 DNA follows: TGTGCCATACGGGCCACCACCTCCTACAATGAGCAGTTCTTC. It is translated as CAIRATTSYNEQFF.

There are many counts of this clonotype. This chain uses TRBV18 with TRBJ2-3, with 8 bases lining up with TRBD1. Per germline, CDR1 KGHSH and CDR2 LQKENI. CDR3 length equals 15 residues. V gave up 1 base and J gave up 6 bases; unmatched junction bases: 6. This chain's CDR3 is CASSPRGQGTDTQYF. CDR3 bases: TGTGCCAGCTCACCACGAGGACAGGGTACGGATACGCAGTATTTT.

The CDR3 DNA follows: TGCAGCGTCGCAATGAGGGAGCCCCCCTACGAGCAGTACTTC. This codes for CSVAMREPPYEQYF. This chain links TRBV29-1 with TRBJ2-7, with a possible D match to TRBD2 (5 bases). The CDR3 loop spans 14 amino acids. The ends were cut back, 6 bases at V and 2 bases at J, with 17 bases in the middle. Germline CDR1 and CDR2: SQVTM and ANQGSEA.

This clonotype has at least ten counts. The rearrangement joins TRBV7-3 to TRBJ2-7, with 12 nucleotides matching TRBD2. Germline V gene lookup returns CDR1 SGHTA and CDR2 FQGTGA. The CDR3 sequence is 13 residues long. Trimming cost V 4 bases and J 6 bases; bases outside gene matches: 1. The CDR3 region has the DNA TGTGCCAGCAGCTCGGGACTAGCGGGCGAGCAGTACTTC. Its translation: CASSSGLAGEQYF.

CDR3 nucleotides: TGTGCCAGCAGTGCCCGGCTAGGGACAGGGCTTACAACTAATGAAAAACTGTTTTTT. This encodes CASSARLGTGLTTNEKLFF. This chain connects TRBV25-1 to TRBJ1-4; TRBD1 aligns across 9 bases. The germline V gene encodes CDR1 MGHDK and CDR2 SYGVNS. The junction had 12 bases not matched to a gene; V was cut back by 4 bases and J by 0 bases. The CDR3 runs to 19 residues.

This clonotype has at least ten counts. V is TRBV7-9 and J is TRBJ2-5, with no clear D. CDR1 SEHNR and CDR2 FQNEAQ come from the germline V gene (reference sequence). V lost 0 bases, J lost 5 bases, and 10 bases lay in between. The CDR3 covers 14 residues. CDR3 in DNA: TGTGCCAGCAGCTTAGCTTTTTCGGTGGAGACCCAGTACTTC. Translated: CASSLAFSVETQYF.